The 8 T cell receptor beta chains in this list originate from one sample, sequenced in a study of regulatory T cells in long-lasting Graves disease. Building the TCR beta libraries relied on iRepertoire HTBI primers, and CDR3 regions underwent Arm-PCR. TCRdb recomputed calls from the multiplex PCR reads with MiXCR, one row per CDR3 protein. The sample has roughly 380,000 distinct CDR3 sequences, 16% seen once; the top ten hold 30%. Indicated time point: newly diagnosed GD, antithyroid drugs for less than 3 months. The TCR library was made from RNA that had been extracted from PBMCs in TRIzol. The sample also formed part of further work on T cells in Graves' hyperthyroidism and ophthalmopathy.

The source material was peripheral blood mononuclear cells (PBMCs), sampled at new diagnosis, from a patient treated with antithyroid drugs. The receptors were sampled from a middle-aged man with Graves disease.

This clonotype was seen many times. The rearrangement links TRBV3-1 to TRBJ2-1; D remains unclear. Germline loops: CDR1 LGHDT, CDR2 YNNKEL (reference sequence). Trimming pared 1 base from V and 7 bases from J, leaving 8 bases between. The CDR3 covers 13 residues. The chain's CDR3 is CASSQARGNEQFF. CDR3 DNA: TGTGCCAGCAGCCAAGCTAGAGGAAATGAGCAGTTCTTC.

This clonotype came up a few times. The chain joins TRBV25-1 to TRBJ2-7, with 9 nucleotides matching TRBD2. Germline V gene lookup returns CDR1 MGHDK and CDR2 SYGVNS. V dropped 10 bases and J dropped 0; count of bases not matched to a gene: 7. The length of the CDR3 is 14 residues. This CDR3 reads CANRTSGFSYEQYF. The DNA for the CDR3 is TGTGCCAATCGAACTAGCGGGTTCTCCTACGAGCAGTACTTC.

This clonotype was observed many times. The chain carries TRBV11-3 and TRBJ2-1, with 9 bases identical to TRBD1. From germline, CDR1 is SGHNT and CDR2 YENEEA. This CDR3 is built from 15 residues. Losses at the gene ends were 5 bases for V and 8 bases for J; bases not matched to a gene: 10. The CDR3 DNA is TGTGCCAGCAGCCGCAGGGACAGGGAGGTCCATGAGCAGTTCTTC. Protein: CASSRRDREVHEQFF.

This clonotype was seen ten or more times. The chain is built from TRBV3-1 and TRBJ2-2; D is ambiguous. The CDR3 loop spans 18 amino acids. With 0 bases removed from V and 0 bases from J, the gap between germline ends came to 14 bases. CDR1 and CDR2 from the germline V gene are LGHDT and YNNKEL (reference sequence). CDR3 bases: TGTGCCAGCAGCCAAGAGCCCAGTGATCCCTCGAACACCGGGGAGCTGTTTTTT. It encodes CASSQEPSDPSNTGELFF.

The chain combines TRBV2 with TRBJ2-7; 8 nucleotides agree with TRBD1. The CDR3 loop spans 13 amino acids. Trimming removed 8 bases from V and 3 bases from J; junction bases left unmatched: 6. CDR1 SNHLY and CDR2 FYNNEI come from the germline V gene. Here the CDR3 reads CASDGTGNYEQYF. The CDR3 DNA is TGTGCCAGCGACGGGACAGGAAACTACGAGCAGTACTTC.

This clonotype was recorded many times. The CDR3 nucleotides are TGCGCCAGCAGCCCTGGAGGGGGCGGACGGCTGAATTCACCCCTCCACTTT. This encodes CASSPGGGGRLNSPLHF. The chain is built from TRBV5-1 and TRBJ1-6, with 7 nucleotides matching TRBD1. Germline V gene lookup returns CDR1 SGHRS and CDR2 YFSETQ. J gave up 7 bases and V 4 bases, and 14 bases lay outside the gene matches. This CDR3 is built from 17 residues.

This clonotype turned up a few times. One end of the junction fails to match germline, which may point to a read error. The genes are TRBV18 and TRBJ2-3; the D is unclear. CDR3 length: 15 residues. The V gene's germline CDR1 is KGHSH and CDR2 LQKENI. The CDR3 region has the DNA TGTGCCAGCCCACCGTTTACCGGGAGCACAGATACGCAGTATTTT. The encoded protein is CASPPFTGSTDTQYF.

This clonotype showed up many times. CDR3 sequence (DNA): TGTGCCAGCAGCGGAGTCCATCCCCCCAATGAGCAGTTCTTC. Translating it yields CASSGVHPPNEQFF. The rearrangement links TRBV6-1 to TRBJ2-1; D is uncertain. Germline V gives CDR1 MNHNS, CDR2 SASEGT. The V end was cut by 6 bases, the J end by 6 bases, with 15 bases between. This CDR3 region has 14 residues.